A selection of T cell receptor beta chains follows, all from one sample in a study of blood T cell repertoires in COVID-19. The protocol was immunoSEQ multiplex PCR, while the TCRdb copy is restricted to in-frame clones and leaves out a portion. Of about 300,000 clones in the sample, around nine tenths were seen once. The specimen sequenced was PBMCs or T cells enriched from blood (not recorded which). The receptor source for this set is a woman under 30 who had recovered from COVID-19. CDR3s include the opening cysteine and the closing phenylalanine or tryptophan. The D gene is left open where the match is weak. Size is stated for part of the rows, as once, few or many counts, or as a class when the clone is expanded.

>TRBJ1-1|TRBV28|-|TRBD1
CASSPVDRVAFF
TGTGCCAGCAGTCCCGTGGACAGGGTTGCTTTCTTT
>TRBJ1-5|TRBV4-3|-|TRBD1
CASGGQGSQPQHF
TGCGCCAGCGGGGGACAGGGGAGCCAGCCCCAGCATTTT
>TRBJ1-1|TRBV19|-|-
CASSAPGSRPFF
TGTGCCAGTAGTGCTCCGGGGTCTCGGCCTTTCTTT
>TRBJ1-2|TRBV5-1|-|-
CASSEGHSNYGYTF
TGCGCCAGCAGCGAAGGACACTCTAACTATGGCTACACCTTC
>TRBJ2-7|TRBV4-2|-|-
CASSGLDTSYEQYF
TGTGCCAGCAGCGGGTTGGACACGTCCTACGAGCAGTACTTC
>TRBJ2-7|TRBV7-2|once|TRBD1
CASSRLTGPLNEQYF
TGTGCCAGCAGCCGGTTGACAGGGCCCCTTAACGAGCAGTACTTC
>TRBJ1-1|TRBV7-9|-|-
CASSRNEGGTEAFF
TGTGCCAGCAGCAGAAATGAGGGTGGCACTGAAGCTTTCTTT
>TRBJ1-5|TRBV19|few|TRBD1
CASRPGQEYQPQHF
TGTGCCAGTAGACCGGGACAGGAGTATCAGCCCCAGCATTTT
>TRBJ2-3|TRBV5-1|once|TRBD2
CASSLGTRAADTQYF
TGCGCCAGCAGCTTGGGGACTAGGGCGGCAGATACGCAGTATTTT
>TRBJ1-6|TRBV28|-|TRBD1
CASSFLGQGENSPLHF
TGTGCCAGCAGTTTCCTAGGACAGGGTGAGAATTCACCCCTCCACTTT
>TRBJ1-6|TRBV9|-|TRBD1
CASSGTGTNSPLHF
TGTGCCAGCAGTGGGACAGGAACGAATTCACCCCTCCACTTT
>TRBJ2-1|TRBV9|-|TRBD2
CASSVRGENYNEQFF
TGTGCCAGCAGCGTACGGGGGGAAAACTACAATGAGCAGTTCTTC
>TRBJ1-4|TRBV6-5|-|-
CASSYSWAGSGKLFF
TGTGCCAGCAGTTACTCTTGGGCAGGGTCTGGAAAACTGTTTTTT
>TRBJ1-2|TRBV19|few|-
CASSAGYGYTF
TGTGCCAGTAGCGCGGGCTATGGCTACACCTTC
>TRBJ2-3|TRBV9|-|TRBD1
CASSVGYQGADTQYF
TGTGCCAGCAGCGTGGGGTACCAGGGGGCAGATACGCAGTATTTT
>TRBJ2-2|TRBV7-2|-|-
CASSNRRVNTGELFF
TGTGCCAGCAGCAATCGACGGGTAAACACCGGGGAGCTGTTTTTT
>TRBJ2-1|TRBV27|-|TRBD2
CASSRGTRNGNEQFF
TGTGCCAGCAGCCGTGGGACTAGGAATGGCAATGAGCAGTTCTTC
>TRBJ1-1|TRBV3-1/TRBV3-2|-|TRBD1
CASSPTGSAEAFF
TGTGCCAGCAGTCCGACAGGGAGCGCTGAAGCTTTCTTT
>TRBJ2-3|TRBV19|-|TRBD2
CASTFRTSGGRDTQYF
TGTGCCAGTACCTTTCGAACTAGCGGGGGCAGAGATACGCAGTATTTT
>TRBJ1-2|TRBV4-3|-|-
CASSQEQGNYGYTF
TGCGCCAGCAGCCAAGAACAGGGCAACTATGGCTACACCTTC
>TRBJ2-1|TRBV5-8|-|TRBD2
CASSGGSPYEQFF
TGTGCCAGCAGTGGCGGGAGTCCCTATGAGCAGTTCTTC
>TRBJ2-1|TRBV19|once|TRBD2
CASSGTSNEQFF
TGTGCCAGTTCCGGGACTAGCAATGAGCAGTTCTTC
>TRBJ2-3|TRBV21-1|-|-
CASSKVFPCLGGAIGTDTQYF
TGTGCCAGCAGCAAAGTATTTCCTTGTTTGGGGGGGGCCATTGGGACAGATACGCAGTATTTT
>TRBJ1-1|TRBV5-1|-|TRBD1
CASSSRSGTGNTEAFF
TGCGCCAGCAGCTCCCGCTCCGGGACAGGAAACACTGAAGCTTTCTTT
>TRBJ2-7|TRBV5-6|-|TRBD1
CASSKTGTGDYEQYF
TGTGCCAGCAGCAAGACCGGGACAGGGGATTACGAGCAGTACTTC
>TRBJ1-1|TRBV12-3/TRBV12-4|-|-
CASSQHRDTEAFF
TGTGCCAGCAGTCAACACAGGGACACTGAAGCTTTCTTT
>TRBJ1-2|TRBV25-1|-|TRBD1
CASSEQGADGYTF
TGTGCCAGCAGTGAACAGGGGGCGGATGGCTACACCTTC
>TRBJ1-2|TRBV28|-|-
CASSYHKDYGYTF
TGTGCCAGCAGTTATCACAAAGACTATGGCTACACCTTC
>TRBJ1-5|TRBV19|-|TRBD1
CASSRDRDDQPQHF
TGTGCCAGTAGTAGGGACAGAGACGATCAGCCCCAGCATTTT
>TRBJ1-5|TRBV6-2/TRBV6-3|-|-
CASSTAQGDNWAQPQHF
TGTGCCAGCAGTACCGCACAGGGAGACAATTGGGCTCAGCCCCAGCATTTT
>TRBJ1-1|TRBV15|-|TRBD1
CATSRDFGTGDTEAFF
TGTGCCACCAGCAGAGATTTCGGGACAGGCGACACTGAAGCTTTCTTT
>TRBJ2-7|TRBV4-3|-|TRBD1
CASSARTGSPYEQYF
TGCGCCAGCAGCGCCAGGACAGGATCCCCCTACGAGCAGTACTTC
>TRBJ2-5|TRBV11-3|-|-
CASSYRLEQETQYF
TGTGCCAGCAGCTATCGACTGGAACAAGAGACCCAGTACTTC
>TRBJ2-3|TRBV4-3|-|-
CASSHYSGSTDTQYF
TGCGCCAGCAGTCATTACAGCGGTAGCACAGATACGCAGTATTTT
>TRBJ2-6|TRBV6-1|-|-
CASSETTQFSGANVLTF
TGTGCCAGCAGTGAAACGACACAGTTCTCTGGGGCCAACGTCCTGACTTTC